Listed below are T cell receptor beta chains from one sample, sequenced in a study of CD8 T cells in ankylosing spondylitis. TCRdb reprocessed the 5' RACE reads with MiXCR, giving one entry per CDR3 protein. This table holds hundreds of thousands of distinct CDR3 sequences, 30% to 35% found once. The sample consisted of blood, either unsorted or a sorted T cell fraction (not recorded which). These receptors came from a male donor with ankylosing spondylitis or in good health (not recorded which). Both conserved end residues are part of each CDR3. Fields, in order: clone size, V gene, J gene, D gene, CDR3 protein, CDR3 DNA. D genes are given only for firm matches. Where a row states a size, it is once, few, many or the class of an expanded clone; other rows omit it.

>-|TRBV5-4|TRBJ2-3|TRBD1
CASSPGQGKSRTDTQYF
TGTGCCAGCAGCCCGGGACAGGGGAAATCACGCACAGATACGCAGTATTTT
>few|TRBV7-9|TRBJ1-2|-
CASSGGDNYGYTF
TGTGCCAGCAGTGGGGGCGATAACTATGGCTACACCTTC
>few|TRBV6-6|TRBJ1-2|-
CASTITGRGYTF
TGTGCCAGTACTATAACAGGGCGGGGCTACACCTTC
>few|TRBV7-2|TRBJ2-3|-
CASSPGGRDTQYF
TGTGCCAGCAGCCCTGGGGGTCGGGATACGCAGTATTTT
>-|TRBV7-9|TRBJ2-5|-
CATPSVAPPKTQYF
TGTGCCACCCCCTCCGTGGCTCCTCCTAAGACCCAGTACTTC
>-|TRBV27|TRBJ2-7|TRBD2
CASSQRLAGGYEQYF
TGTGCCAGCAGTCAGAGACTAGCGGGGGGCTACGAGCAGTACTTC
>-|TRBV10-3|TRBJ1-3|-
CAILQDQGGNTIYF
TGTGCCATCCTGCAGGATCAGGGGGGAAACACCATATATTTT
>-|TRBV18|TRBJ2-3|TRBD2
CASSPRLADTQYF
TGTGCCAGCTCACCTCGACTAGCGGATACGCAGTATTTT
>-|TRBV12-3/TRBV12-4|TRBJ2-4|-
CASSLPGRNIQYF
TGTGCCAGCAGTTTACCCGGGAGAAACATTCAGTACTTC
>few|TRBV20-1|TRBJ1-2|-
CSAKANYGYTF
TGCAGTGCTAAAGCTAACTATGGCTACACCTTC
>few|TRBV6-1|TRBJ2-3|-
CASSLAHNPDTQYF
TGTGCCAGCAGCCTCGCCCATAACCCCGATACGCAGTATTTT
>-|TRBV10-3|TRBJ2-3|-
CAITPGKADTQYF
TGTGCCATCACGCCAGGCAAGGCAGATACGCAGTATTTT
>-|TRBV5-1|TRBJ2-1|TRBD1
CASSPGTGRGNEQFF
TGCGCCAGCAGCCCCGGGACAGGGAGGGGGAATGAGCAGTTCTTC
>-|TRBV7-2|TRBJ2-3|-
CASTGSGSTDTQYF
TGTGCCAGCACCGGTAGCGGATCCACAGATACGCAGTATTTT
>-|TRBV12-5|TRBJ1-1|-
CASGNQGIGGTEAFF
TGTGCTAGTGGTAACCAGGGGATTGGGGGCACTGAAGCTTTCTTT
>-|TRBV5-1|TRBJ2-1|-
CASSLEAGNEQFF
TGCGCCAGCAGCTTGGAGGCAGGGAATGAGCAGTTCTTC
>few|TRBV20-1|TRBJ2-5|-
CSATKGGLPLMDQYF
TGCAGTGCCACGAAAGGCGGACTTCCCTTGATGGACCAGTACTTC
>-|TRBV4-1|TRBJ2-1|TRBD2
CASSQVTSGYNEQFF
TGCGCCAGCAGCCAAGTAACTAGCGGTTACAATGAGCAGTTCTTC
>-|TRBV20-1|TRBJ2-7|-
CSKLSWRGVF
TGCAGCAAGCTTAGTTGGAGAGGGGTCTTC
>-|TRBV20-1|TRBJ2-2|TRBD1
CCARDRQGLGGELFF
TGCTGTGCTAGAGACCGACAGGGTCTGGGCGGGGAGCTGTTTTTT
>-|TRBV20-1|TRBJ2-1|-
CSPRGGKAEQFF
TGCAGTCCCAGGGGAGGGAAGGCTGAGCAGTTCTTC
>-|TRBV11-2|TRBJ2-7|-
CASSSHQGRLYEQYF
TGTGCCAGCAGCTCGCATCAGGGCAGGTTATACGAGCAGTACTTC
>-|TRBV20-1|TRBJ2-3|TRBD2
CSAGAGTSGTDTQYF
TGCAGTGCTGGCGCCGGGACTAGCGGCACAGATACGCAGTATTTT
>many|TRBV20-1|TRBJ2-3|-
CSAWGGTDTQYF
TGCAGTGCTTGGGGGGGCACAGATACGCAGTATTTT
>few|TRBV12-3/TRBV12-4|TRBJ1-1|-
CASSSYLDSPLNTEAFF
TGTGCCAGCAGTTCCTATTTAGATTCCCCTCTGAACACTGAAGCTTTCTTT
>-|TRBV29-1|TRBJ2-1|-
CSCRGPRGYNEQFF
TGCAGTTGCCGAGGTCCACGAGGCTACAATGAGCAGTTCTTC
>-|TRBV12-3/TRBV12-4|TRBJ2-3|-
CASSLRAQKDTQYF
TGTGCCAGCAGTTTGAGGGCGCAGAAAGATACGCAGTATTTT
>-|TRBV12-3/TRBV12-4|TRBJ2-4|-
CASSLGSGNIQYF
TGTGCCAGCAGTTTAGGCTCAGGAAACATTCAGTACTTC
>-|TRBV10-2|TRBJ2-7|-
CASIGQLVECCLEQYF
TGCGCCAGCATCGGACAGCTCGTCGAGTGCTGTTTAGAGCAGTACTTC
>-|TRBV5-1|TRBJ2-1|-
CASRHGQGTNEQFF
TGCGCCAGCAGGCATGGGCAGGGTACCAATGAGCAGTTCTTC
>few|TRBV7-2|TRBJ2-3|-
CASSLASGSAQYF
TGTGCCAGCAGCTTAGCGAGCGGGTCGGCGCAGTATTTT
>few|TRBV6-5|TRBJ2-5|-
CASSGLRTTQYF
TGTGCCAGCTCCGGACTAAGGACCACCCAGTACTTC
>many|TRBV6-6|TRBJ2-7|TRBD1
CASSPGGHEQYF
TGTGCCAGCAGCCCAGGGGGACACGAGCAGTACTTC
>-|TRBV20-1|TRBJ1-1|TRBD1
CSARVTDREAFF
TGCAGTGCTAGAGTTACGGACAGGGAAGCTTTCTTT
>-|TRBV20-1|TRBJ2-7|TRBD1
CSATTGQVFEQYF
TGCAGTGCTACCACGGGACAGGTATTCGAGCAGTACTTC
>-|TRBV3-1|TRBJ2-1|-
CASSPQGTYNEQFF
TGTGCCAGCAGCCCCCAGGGGACCTACAATGAGCAGTTCTTC
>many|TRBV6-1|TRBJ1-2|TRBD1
CASRDRVDYGYTF
TGTGCCAGCAGAGACAGGGTCGACTATGGCTACACCTTC
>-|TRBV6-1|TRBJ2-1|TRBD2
CASSPPGGRGGNEQFF
TGTGCCAGCAGCCCACCGGGGGGGAGAGGTGGAAATGAGCAGTTCTTC
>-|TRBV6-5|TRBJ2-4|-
CASSYSFGADPRNIQYF
TGTGCCAGCAGTTACTCGTTTGGGGCGGACCCTAGAAACATTCAGTACTTC
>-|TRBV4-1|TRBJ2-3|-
CASSRTVGARADTQYF
TGCGCCAGCAGCCGCACGGTCGGGGCCCGGGCAGATACGCAGTATTTT
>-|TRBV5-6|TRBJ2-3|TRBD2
CASSLLAGGNTDTQYF
TGTGCCAGCAGCCTCCTAGCGGGGGGGAACACAGATACGCAGTATTTT
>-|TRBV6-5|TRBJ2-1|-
CASSYSALYRNEQFF
TGTGCCAGCAGTTACTCAGCCCTGTACCGCAATGAGCAGTTCTTC
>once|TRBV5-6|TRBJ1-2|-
CASRRGAGFGYTF
TGTGCCAGCAGGAGGGGGGCGGGCTTCGGCTACACCTTC
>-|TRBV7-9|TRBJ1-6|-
CASSPTLRSPLHF
TGTGCCAGCAGCCCCACTTTAAGGTCACCCCTCCACTTT
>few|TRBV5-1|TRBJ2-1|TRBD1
CASSQETGAMDEQFF
TGCGCCAGCAGCCAGGAGACAGGGGCCATGGATGAGCAGTTCTTC
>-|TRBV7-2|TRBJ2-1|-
CASSLAGGRGSNEQFF
TGTGCCAGCAGCTTAGCGGGGGGACGTGGTAGCAATGAGCAGTTCTTC
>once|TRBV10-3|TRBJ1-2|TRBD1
CAICQGENYGYTF
TGTGCCATCTGCCAGGGGGAAAACTATGGCTACACCTTC
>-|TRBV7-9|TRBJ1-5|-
CASSLGLGSEQPQHF
TGTGCCAGCAGCTTAGGACTAGGGTCGGAGCAGCCCCAGCATTTT
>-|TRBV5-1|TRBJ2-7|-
CASSPRSSPYEQYF
TGCGCCAGCAGCCCCCGTTCCAGCCCCTACGAGCAGTACTTC
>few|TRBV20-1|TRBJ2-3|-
CSASSGGQGDTQYF
TGCAGTGCTAGTTCGGGGGGCCAGGGAGATACGCAGTATTTT
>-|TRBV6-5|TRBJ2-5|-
CASSDRQETQYF
TGTGCCAGCAGCGATAGGCAAGAGACCCAGTACTTC
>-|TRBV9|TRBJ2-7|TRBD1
CASSEQGADYEQYF
TGTGCCAGCAGCGAGCAGGGGGCGGACTACGAGCAGTACTTC
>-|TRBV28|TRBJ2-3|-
CASRPWGRTTDTQYF
TGTGCCAGCAGACCTTGGGGGCGAACCACAGATACGCAGTATTTT
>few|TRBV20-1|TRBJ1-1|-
CSAEGAQAFF
TGCAGTGCCGAGGGAGCCCAAGCTTTCTTT
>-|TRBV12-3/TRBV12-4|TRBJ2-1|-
CASRNTGPYRNEQFF
TGTGCCAGCAGAAATACAGGTCCTTACAGGAATGAGCAGTTCTTC